Described below is a single T cell receptor beta chain sequence and its context. Trimming took 5 bases from V and 2 from J; bases not matched to a gene: 7. Germline values: CDR1 SGHVS, CDR2 FQNEAQ. The CDR3 extends over 15 amino acids. As processed by the authors: Nucleated cell number was recorded as an estimate derived from reference gene primer amplification. This table comes from immunoSEQ multiplex PCR, and its TCRdb copy is limited to in-frame clones, with some not included. That table is the source of V, J and clone size, and D and trimming were worked out from the DNA. The profile shows tens of thousands of clones, approximately 83% of them singletons. The sample comes from a study of blood T cell repertoires in COVID-19. Study as a whole: Samples came from the United States, Italy and Spain, spanning acute and convalescent COVID-19. PBMCs, B-cell-depleted T cells, or T cells were the source of the cDNA or gDNA that made up the material.

The receptor comes from a man in his fifties or sixties with acute or convalescent COVID-19. The sample comprised peripheral blood. This chain uses TRBV7-8 with TRBJ1-2, with 8 bases matching TRBD1. The CDR3 DNA reads TGTGCCAGCAGCGGAAGGACAGGGCTCAACTATGGCTACACCTTC. Amino acid sequence: CASSGRTGLNYGYTF.